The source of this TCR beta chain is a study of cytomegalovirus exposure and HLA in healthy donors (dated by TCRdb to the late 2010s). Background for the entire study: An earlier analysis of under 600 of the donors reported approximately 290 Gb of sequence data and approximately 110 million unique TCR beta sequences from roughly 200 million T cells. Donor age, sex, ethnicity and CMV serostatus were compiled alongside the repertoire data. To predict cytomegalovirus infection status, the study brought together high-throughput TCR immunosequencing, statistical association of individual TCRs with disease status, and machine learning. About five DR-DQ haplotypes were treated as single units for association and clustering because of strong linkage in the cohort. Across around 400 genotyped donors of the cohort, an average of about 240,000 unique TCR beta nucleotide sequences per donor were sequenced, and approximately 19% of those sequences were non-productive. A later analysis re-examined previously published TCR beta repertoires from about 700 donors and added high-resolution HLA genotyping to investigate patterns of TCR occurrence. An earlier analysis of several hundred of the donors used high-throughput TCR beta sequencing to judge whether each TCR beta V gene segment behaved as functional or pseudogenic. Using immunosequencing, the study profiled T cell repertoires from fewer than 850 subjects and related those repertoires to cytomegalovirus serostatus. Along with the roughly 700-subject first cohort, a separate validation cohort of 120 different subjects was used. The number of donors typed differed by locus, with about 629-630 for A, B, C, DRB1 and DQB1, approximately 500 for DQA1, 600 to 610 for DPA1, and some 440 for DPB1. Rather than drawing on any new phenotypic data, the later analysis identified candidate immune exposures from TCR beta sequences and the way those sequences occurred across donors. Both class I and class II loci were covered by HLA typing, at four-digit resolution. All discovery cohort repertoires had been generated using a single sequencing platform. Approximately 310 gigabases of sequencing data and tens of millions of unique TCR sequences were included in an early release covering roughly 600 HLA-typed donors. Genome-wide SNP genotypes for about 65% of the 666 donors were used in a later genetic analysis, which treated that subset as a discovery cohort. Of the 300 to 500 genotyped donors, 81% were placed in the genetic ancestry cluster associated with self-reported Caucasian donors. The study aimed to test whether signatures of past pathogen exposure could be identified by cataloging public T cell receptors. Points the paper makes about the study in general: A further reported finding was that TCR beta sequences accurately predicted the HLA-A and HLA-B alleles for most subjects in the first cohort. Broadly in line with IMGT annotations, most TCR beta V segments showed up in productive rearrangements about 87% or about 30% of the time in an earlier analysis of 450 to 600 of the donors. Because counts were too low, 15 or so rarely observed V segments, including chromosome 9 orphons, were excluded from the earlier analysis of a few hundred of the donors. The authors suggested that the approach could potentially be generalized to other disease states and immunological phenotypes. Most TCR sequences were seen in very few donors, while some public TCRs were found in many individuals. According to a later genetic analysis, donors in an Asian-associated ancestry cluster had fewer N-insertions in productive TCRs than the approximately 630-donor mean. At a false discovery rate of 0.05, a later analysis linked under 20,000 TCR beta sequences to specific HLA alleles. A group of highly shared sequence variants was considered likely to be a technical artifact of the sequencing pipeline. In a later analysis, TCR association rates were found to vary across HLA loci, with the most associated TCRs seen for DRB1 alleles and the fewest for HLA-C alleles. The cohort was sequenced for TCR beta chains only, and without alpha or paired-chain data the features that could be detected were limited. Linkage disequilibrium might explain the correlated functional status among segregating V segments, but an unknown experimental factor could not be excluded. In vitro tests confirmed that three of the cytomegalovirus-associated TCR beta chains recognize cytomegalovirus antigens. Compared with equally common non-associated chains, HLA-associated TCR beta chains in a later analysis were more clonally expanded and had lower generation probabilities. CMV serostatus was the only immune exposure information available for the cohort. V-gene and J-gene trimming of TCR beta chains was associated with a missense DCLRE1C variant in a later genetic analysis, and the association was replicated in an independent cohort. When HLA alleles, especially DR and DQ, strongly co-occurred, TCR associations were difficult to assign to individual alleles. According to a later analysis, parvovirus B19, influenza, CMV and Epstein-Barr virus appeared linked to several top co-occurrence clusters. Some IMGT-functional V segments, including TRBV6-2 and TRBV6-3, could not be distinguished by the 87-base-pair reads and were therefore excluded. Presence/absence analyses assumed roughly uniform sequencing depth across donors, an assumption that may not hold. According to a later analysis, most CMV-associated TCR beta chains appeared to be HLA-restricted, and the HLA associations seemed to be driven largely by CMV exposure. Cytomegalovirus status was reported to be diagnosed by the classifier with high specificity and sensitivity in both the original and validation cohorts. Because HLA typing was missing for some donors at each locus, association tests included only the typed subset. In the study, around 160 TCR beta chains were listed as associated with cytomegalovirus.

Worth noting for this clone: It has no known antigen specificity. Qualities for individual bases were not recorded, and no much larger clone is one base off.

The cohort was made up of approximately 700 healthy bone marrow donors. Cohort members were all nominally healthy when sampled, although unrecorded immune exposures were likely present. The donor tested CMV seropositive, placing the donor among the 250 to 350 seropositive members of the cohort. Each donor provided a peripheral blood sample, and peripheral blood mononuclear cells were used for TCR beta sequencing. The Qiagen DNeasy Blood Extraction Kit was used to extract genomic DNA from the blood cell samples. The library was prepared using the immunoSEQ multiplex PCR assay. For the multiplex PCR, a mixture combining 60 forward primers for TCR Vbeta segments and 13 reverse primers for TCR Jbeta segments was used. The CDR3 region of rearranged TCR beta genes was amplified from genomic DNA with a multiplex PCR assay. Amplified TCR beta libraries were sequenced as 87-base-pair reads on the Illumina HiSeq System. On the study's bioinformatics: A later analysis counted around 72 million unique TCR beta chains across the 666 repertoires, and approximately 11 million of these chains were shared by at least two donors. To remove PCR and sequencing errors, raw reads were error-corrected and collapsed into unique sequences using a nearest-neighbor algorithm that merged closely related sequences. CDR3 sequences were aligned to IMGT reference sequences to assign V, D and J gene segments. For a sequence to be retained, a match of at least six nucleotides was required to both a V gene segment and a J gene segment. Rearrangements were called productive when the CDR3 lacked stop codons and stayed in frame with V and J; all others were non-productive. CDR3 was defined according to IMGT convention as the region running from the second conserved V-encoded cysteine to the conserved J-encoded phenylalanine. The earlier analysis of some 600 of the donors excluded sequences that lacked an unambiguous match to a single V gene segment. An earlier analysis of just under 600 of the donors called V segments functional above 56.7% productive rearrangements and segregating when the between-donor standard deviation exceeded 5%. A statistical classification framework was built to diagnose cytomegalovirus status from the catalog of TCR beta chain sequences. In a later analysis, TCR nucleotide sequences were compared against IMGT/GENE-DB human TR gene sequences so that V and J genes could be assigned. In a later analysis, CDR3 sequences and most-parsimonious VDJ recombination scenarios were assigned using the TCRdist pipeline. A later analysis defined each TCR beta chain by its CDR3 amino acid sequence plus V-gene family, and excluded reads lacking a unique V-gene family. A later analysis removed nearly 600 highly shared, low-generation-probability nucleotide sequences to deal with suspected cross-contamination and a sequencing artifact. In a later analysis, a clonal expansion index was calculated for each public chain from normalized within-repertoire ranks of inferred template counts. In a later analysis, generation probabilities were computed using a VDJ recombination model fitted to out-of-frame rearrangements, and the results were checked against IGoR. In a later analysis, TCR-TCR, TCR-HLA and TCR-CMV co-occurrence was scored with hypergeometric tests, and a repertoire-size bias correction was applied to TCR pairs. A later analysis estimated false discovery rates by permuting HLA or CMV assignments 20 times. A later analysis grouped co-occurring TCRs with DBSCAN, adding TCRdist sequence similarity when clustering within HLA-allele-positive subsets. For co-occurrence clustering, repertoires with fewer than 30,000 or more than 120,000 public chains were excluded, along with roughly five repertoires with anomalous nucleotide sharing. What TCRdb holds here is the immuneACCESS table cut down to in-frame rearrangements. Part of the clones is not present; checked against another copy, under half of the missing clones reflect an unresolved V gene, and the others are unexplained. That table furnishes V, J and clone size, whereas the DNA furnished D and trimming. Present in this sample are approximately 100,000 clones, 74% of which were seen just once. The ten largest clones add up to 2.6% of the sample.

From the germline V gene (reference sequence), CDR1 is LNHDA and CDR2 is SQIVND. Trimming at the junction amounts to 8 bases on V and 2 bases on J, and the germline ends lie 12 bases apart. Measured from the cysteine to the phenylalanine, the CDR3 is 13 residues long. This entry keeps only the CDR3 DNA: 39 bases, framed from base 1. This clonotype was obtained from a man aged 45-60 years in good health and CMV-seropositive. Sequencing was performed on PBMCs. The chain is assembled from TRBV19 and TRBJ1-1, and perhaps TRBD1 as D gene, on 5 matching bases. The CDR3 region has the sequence CASGHEPNTEAFF. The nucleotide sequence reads TGTGCCAGTGGACACGAACCTAACACTGAAGCTTTCTTT.